This TCR beta chain came from a study of T-cell reconstitution after alpha-beta-depleted transplantation in children. Preparation of the TCRbeta library was carried out with unique molecular identifiers. TCRdb reprocessed the PCR reads via MiXCR and lists one record per CDR3 protein. The sample has about 340,000 distinct CDR3 sequences, about an eighth seen once. The CDR3 loop spans 14 amino acids. The germline gives CDR1 SGHRS, CDR2 YFSETQ. Trimming at V came to 3 bases and at J to 2 bases, leaving 4 bases not matched to a gene. Sequences were derived from PBMCs, sampled from the stem cell graft. The chain joins TRBV5-1 to TRBJ2-7, with TRBD1 identical over 8 bases. This TCR came from a human donor who donated a stem cell graft to a child with Fanconi anemia. The CDR3 reads CASSWTGPTYEQYF. DNA of the CDR3: TGCGCCAGCAGCTGGACAGGGCCTACCTACGAGCAGTACTTC.